This is a list of T cell receptor beta chains from one sample in a study of blood T cell repertoires in COVID-19. Using immunoSEQ multiplex PCR, the repertoire was profiled, and TCRdb retains in-frame clones only, with some absent. The profile shows around 90,000 clones, almost 95% of them singletons. Material: peripheral blood. The receptors here all came from a woman aged 55-70 years with active COVID-19. Both conserved end residues are part of each CDR3. A D gene is named only where the DNA matches it firmly. Size is stated for part of the rows, as once, few or many counts, or as a class when the clone is expanded.

NA	TRBJ2-7	TRBV2	NA	TGTGCCAGCAGTGATCAGGGCTCCTACGAGCAGTACTTC	CASSDQGSYEQYF
NA	TRBJ2-3	TRBV27	few	TGTGCCACCTCCACAGATACGCAGTATTTT	CATSTDTQYF
TRBD1	TRBJ1-5	TRBV7-2	NA	TGTGCCAGCAGCTTCGGACAGGTCGAGGGGCAGCCCCAGCATTTT	CASSFGQVEGQPQHF
NA	TRBJ2-2	TRBV19	few	TGTGCCAGTAGCGCTCAGGTTAACAGCGGGGAGCTGTTTTTT	CASSAQVNSGELFF
NA	TRBJ1-2	TRBV28	NA	TGTGCCAGCAGTTTGGACACACTGCCCTATGGCTACACCTTC	CASSLDTLPYGYTF
TRBD2	TRBJ2-5	TRBV12-5	NA	TGTGCTAGTGGTACGGGACTAGCTGAGACCCAGTACTTC	CASGTGLAETQYF
NA	TRBJ2-6	TRBV5-6	NA	TGTGCCAGCAGCTTGGGCCCGGGCTCTGGGGCCAACGTCCTGACTTTC	CASSLGPGSGANVLTF
NA	TRBJ1-2	TRBV9	NA	TGTGCCAGCAGCGTATCAGGGGTCATCAACTATGGCTACACCTTC	CASSVSGVINYGYTF
TRBD1	TRBJ1-3	TRBV5-1	once	TGCGCCAGCAGCCAAATGGGACAGGGGAGCGGCACCATATATTTT	CASSQMGQGSGTIYF
TRBD2	TRBJ2-7	TRBV27	once	TGTGCCAGCAGTTTGGCAACTAGCGGCCAGTACGAGCAGTACTTC	CASSLATSGQYEQYF
NA	TRBJ2-1	TRBV5-4	NA	TGTGCCAGCAGCCGGGACACTTACAATGAGCAGTTCTTC	CASSRDTYNEQFF
NA	TRBJ1-1	TRBV4-1	NA	TGCGCCAGCAGCCGCGGGGGGTATTACGCTGAAGCTTTCTTT	CASSRGGYYAEAFF
TRBD2	TRBJ2-2	TRBV28	NA	TGTGCCAGCAGACCCGGGACTAGCGGGAACACCGGGGAGCTGTTTTTT	CASRPGTSGNTGELFF
TRBD1	TRBJ2-7	TRBV5-5	NA	TGTGCCAGCAGTACCGGGACAGGGGTGAGCGAGCAGTACTTC	CASSTGTGVSEQYF
NA	TRBJ1-4	TRBV6-6	NA	TGTGCCAGCAGTTACTCGTCTGCAGGCAGCTTTGAAAAACTGTTTTTT	CASSYSSAGSFEKLFF
TRBD2	TRBJ2-7	TRBV14	NA	TGTGCCAGCAGCCAAGAGGTGGGGGGGACGTACTTC	CASSQEVGGTYF
TRBD1	TRBJ1-6	TRBV4-1	few	TGCGCCAGCAGCCAAGAAGGGCGGGACAGAAATTCACCCCTCCACTTT	CASSQEGRDRNSPLHF
NA	TRBJ2-2	TRBV25-1	NA	TGTGCCAGCAGTGAAGGAGCGAACACCGGGGAGCTGTTTTTT	CASSEGANTGELFF
NA	TRBJ2-1	TRBV19	NA	TGTGCCAGTAGTAAAAGGCGGGCCTCCTACAATGAGCAGTTCTTC	CASSKRRASYNEQFF
TRBD1	TRBJ1-1	TRBV11-2	NA	TGTGCCAGCAGCCCGACGACAGGACAGGGGTTGGGTGAAGCTTTCTTT	CASSPTTGQGLGEAFF
NA	TRBJ1-1	TRBV14	NA	TGTGCCAGCAGCCAAGGGGGGGGTACCCCTGAAGCTTTCTTT	CASSQGGGTPEAFF
NA	TRBJ1-1	TRBV10-3	NA	TGTGCCATCAGTGAGTCGAACAGTCCATACACTGAAGCTTTCTTT	CAISESNSPYTEAFF
TRBD2	TRBJ2-3	TRBV19	NA	TGTGCCAGTAGTCGACTAGCGGGGAGCACAGATACGCAGTATTTT	CASSRLAGSTDTQYF
TRBD1	TRBJ1-2	TRBV3-1/TRBV3-2	NA	TGTGCCAGCAGCCCCCTGGACAGGGGAGTGAGCTATGGCTACACCTTC	CASSPLDRGVSYGYTF
NA	TRBJ1-2	TRBV7-8	NA	TGTGCCAGCAGCTTAGCTAGATCCCCCTATGGCTACACCTTC	CASSLARSPYGYTF
NA	TRBJ2-3	TRBV6-5	NA	TGTGCCAGCACTCCCCCCACAGATACGCAGTATTTT	CASTPPTDTQYF
TRBD1	TRBJ2-1	TRBV7-9	NA	TGTGCCAGCAGTCGAGGGACAGGGCAGGACAATGAGCAGTTCTTC	CASSRGTGQDNEQFF
TRBD1	TRBJ2-3	TRBV5-1	few	TGCGCCAGCAGCCCTGGGACAGGGGCAGATACGCAGTATTTT	CASSPGTGADTQYF
TRBD1	TRBJ1-2	TRBV5-4	NA	TGTGCCAGCAGCTTAACAGGGGGGGATGGCTACACCTTC	CASSLTGGDGYTF